The T cell receptor beta chain under discussion was sequenced for a study of Graves' ophthalmopathy and Graves' hyperthyroidism. This clonotype has at least ten counts. Its specificity is not known. The sequenced template was RNA, covering the TCR beta CDR3 region. Following a first-round RT-PCR that used HTBI primers, a second-round multiplex PCR was carried out. A single record per CDR3 protein comes from TCRdb applying MiXCR to the multiplex PCR reads. This table has around 520,000 distinct CDR3 sequences, 35% to 45% appearing once. Study observations and caveats: Most thyroid clonotypes with frequency above 0.001 were detected in blood too.

Between the trimmed V and J ends, which lost 0 bases and 0 bases, there was a span of 9 bases. Germline loops: CDR1 DFQATT, CDR2 SNEGSKA (reference sequence). The CDR3 is made up of 15 amino acids. V usage is TRBV20-1 and J usage is TRBJ1-5; no reliable D call. Material: peripheral blood or thyroid tissue (not recorded which). The TCR originated in an adult man with Graves' hyperthyroidism. The DNA for the CDR3 is TGCAGTGCTAGAGATTCATCCATTAGCAATCAGCCCCAGCATTTT. Amino acids: CSARDSSISNQPQHF.